The 15 T cell receptor beta chains below were found in one sample sequenced in a study of blood T cell repertoires in COVID-19. Produced via immunoSEQ multiplex PCR; TCRdb's table is partial and in-frame only. The sample includes fewer than 350,000 clones, around 86% of them seen just once. The sequencing sample was made of peripheral blood. Source of these receptors: a woman aged 60-75 years with active or convalescent COVID-19.

V and J are TRBV27 and TRBJ1-2; TRBD1 matches 7 bases. This CDR3 comprises 15 residues. Germline trimming cut 6 bases from V and 11 bases from J; bases unmatched to any gene: 18. Germline V lookup: CDR1 MNHEY, CDR2 SMNVEV (reference sequence). The CDR3 coding sequence is TGTGCCAGCAGCCTCGACAGGGACCCGGCCCTGGGGTACACCTTC. Translated, it gives CASSLDRDPALGYTF.

The CDR3, as DNA: TGTGCCAGCAGCCAAGATGTTTACCAGGGGGAGTATAATTCACCCCTCCACTTT. Amino acids: CASSQDVYQGEYNSPLHF. The rearrangement joins TRBV3-1 (or the pseudogene TRBV3-2) to TRBJ1-6; 7 bases line up with TRBD1. This CDR3 is 18 amino acids long. Germline V lookup: CDR1 LGHDT, CDR2 YNNKEL (reference sequence). Unmatched junction bases numbered 9, after V lost 0 bases and J lost 4 bases.

V and J are TRBV7-6 and TRBJ1-5; 7 positions agree with TRBD1. Germline CDR1 reads SGHVS; CDR2 reads FNYEAQ. V lost 2 bases to trimming and J lost 9 bases; unmatched junction nucleotides: 4. CDR3 length: 13 residues. The CDR3 region is CASSLSQGVPQHF. CDR3 nucleotide sequence: TGTGCCAGCAGCTTATCCCAGGGGGTGCCCCAGCATTTT. The full variable domain, with the rest looked up from reference TRBV7-6 and TRBJ1-5, is GAGVSQSPRYKVTKRGQDVALRCDPISGHVSLYWYRQALGQGPEFLTYFNYEAQQDKSGLPNDRFSAERPEGSISTLTIQRTEQRDSAMYRCASSLSQGVPQHFGDGTRLSIL.

The chain carries TRBV6-5 and TRBJ2-2, with a tentative D call TRBD2 (5 bases). Germline V gives CDR1 MNHEY, CDR2 SVGAGI. The V gene lost 8 bases and the J gene lost 4 bases, with 11 bases spanning the gap. The CDR3 extends over 13 amino acids. CDR3 nucleotide sequence: TGTGCCAGCCAGGATGGAGGCACCGGGGAGCTGTTTTTT. It codes for CASQDGGTGELFF.

V usage is TRBV19 and J usage is TRBJ1-1, with TRBD1 matching 8 bases. Trimming cost V 3 bases and J 1 base; bases outside gene matches: 7. The germline CDR1 and CDR2 sequences are LNHDA and SQIVND (reference sequence). The CDR3 extends over 16 amino acids. The CDR3 spells CASSILGQAANTEAFF. CDR3 sequence (DNA): TGTGCCAGTAGTATCCTGGGACAGGCGGCGAACACTGAAGCTTTCTTT. The full variable domain, with the rest looked up from reference TRBV19 and TRBJ1-1, is DGGITQSPKYLFRKEGQNVTLSCEQNLNHDAMYWYRQDPGQGLRLIYYSQIVNDFQKGDIAEGYSVSREKKESFPLTVTSAQKNPTAFYLCASSILGQAANTEAFFGQGTRLTVV.

This chain links TRBV7-2 with TRBJ2-5, with a weak D call TRBD2 (6 bases). CDR3 length: 13 residues. Germline assignment: CDR1 SGHTA and CDR2 FQGNSA. V was cut by 5 bases and J by 5 bases, with 12 bases left in between. The CDR3 coding sequence is TGTGCCAGCAGCATCGGACTAACGGAGACCCAGTACTTC. Its protein product is CASSIGLTETQYF.

The chain carries TRBV30 and TRBJ1-1, with 7 bases that match TRBD1. The V segment lost 3 bases and the J segment 2 bases; nucleotides outside the gene matches: 6. In germline, CDR1 is GTSNPN, CDR2 SVGIG (reference sequence). This CDR3 has 14 residues. The CDR3 spells CAWRVTGVNTEAFF. CDR3 nucleotides: TGTGCCTGGAGGGTTACAGGGGTAAACACTGAAGCTTTCTTT. The whole variable domain, filled in from reference TRBV30 and TRBJ1-1, reads SQTIHQWPATLVQPVGSPLSLECTVEGTSNPNLYWYRQAAGRGLQLLFYSVGIGQISSEVPQNLSASRPQDRQFILSSKKLLLSDSGFYLCAWRVTGVNTEAFFGQGTRLTVV.

This sequence joins TRBV14 and TRBJ2-5; 8 bases line up with TRBD2. Germline CDR1 and CDR2: SGHDN and FVKESK. J lost 1 base, V lost 4 bases, and 11 bases had no gene match. The CDR3 loop spans 17 amino acids. The CDR3: CASSPLTSRGAQETQYF. In nucleotides, the CDR3 is TGTGCCAGCAGCCCTTTAACCTCGCGGGGGGCCCAAGAGACCCAGTACTTC.

This clone was seen a single time. The chain combines TRBV7-2 with TRBJ2-7; 11 bases line up with TRBD2. Germline V gene data show CDR1 as SGHTA and CDR2 as FQGNSA. V shed 5 bases and J 0 bases; nucleotides not matched to a gene: 12. This CDR3 comprises 18 residues. As DNA, the CDR3 is TGTGCCAGCAGCCTAATTCTAGCGGGGGGTCGACTCTCCTACGAGCAGTACTTC. Protein: CASSLILAGGRLSYEQYF.

The chain links TRBV7-9 to TRBJ2-7; D is perhaps TRBD1 (6 bases). The CDR3 spans 15 residues. CDR1 SEHNR and CDR2 FQNEAQ come from the germline V gene (reference sequence). Trimming cost V 6 bases and J 0 bases, with 15 bases left between them. The CDR3 sequence is CASRRGQGISYEQYF. CDR3 DNA sequence: TGTGCCAGCAGACGCGGGCAGGGGATCTCCTACGAGCAGTACTTC.

This clone was counted between two and nine times. This rearrangement joins TRBV12-5 to TRBJ1-1; unclear D gene. CDR3 size: 12 residues. Germline V lookup: CDR1 LGHNT, CDR2 FRNRAP. Trimming left V 6 bases short and J 8 bases short, with 13 bases between. The CDR3 coding sequence is TGTGCTAGTGGACCCTCCCACCGGGAAGCTTTCTTT. Amino acids: CASGPSHREAFF.

This sequence joins TRBV12-3 or TRBV12-4 and TRBJ1-1; D gene uncertain. This CDR3 comprises 13 residues. Trimming stripped 1 base from V and 11 bases from J, with 14 bases between. The DNA for the CDR3 is TGTGCCAGCAGTTTAGGATTGGGAGTGAAGGCTTTCTTT. This encodes CASSLGLGVKAFF.

The V and J genes are TRBV24-1 and TRBJ2-5, with TRBD1 identical over 7 bases. The CDR3 loop spans 16 amino acids. Germline V CDR1 and CDR2: KGHDR, SFDVKD. Trimming took 4 bases from V and 1 from J; bases not matched to a gene: 8. The CDR3 sequence is CATSDPKRTGQETQYF. For the CDR3, the DNA is TGTGCCACCAGTGACCCGAAGAGGACAGGCCAAGAGACCCAGTACTTC.

This chain connects TRBV29-1 to TRBJ1-2, with D unresolved. In germline, CDR1 is SQVTM, CDR2 ANQGSEA. Trimming shortened V by 8 bases and J by 6 bases, and 19 bases separated the two germline ends. The CDR3 has 13 residues. The CDR3 nucleotides are TGCAGCATCCGAATGGGGAGCCACGATGGCTACACCTTC. Its protein is CSIRMGSHDGYTF.

This clone occurred many times. In nucleotides, the CDR3 is TGTGCCAGCAGCTCAATCGGGGGATACAATGAGCAGTTCTTC. Translating it yields CASSSIGGYNEQFF. The chain combines TRBV11-2 with TRBJ2-1; D is perhaps TRBD2 (6 bases). CDR1 and CDR2 (germline): SGHAT, FQNNGV. This CDR3 contains 14 residues. V was cut by 4 bases and J by 4 bases, with 11 bases left in between.